This T cell receptor (beta chain) is drawn from a study of cytomegalovirus exposure and HLA in healthy donors. Study outcomes and limitations: HLA alleles showed associations with approximately 15,000 TCR beta sequences in a later analysis, at a 0.05 false discovery rate. CMV serostatus was the sole immune exposure data available. Earlier analysis looked at TCR beta V segments, and most were productive about 90% or about 30% of the time.

A note on this clone: Its antigen is unidentified.

Vbeta (60) and Jbeta (13) primers were used in the PCR. In the study's own analysis: In a later analysis, the count reached 75 million to 90 million unique TCR beta chains, with approximately 11 million shared. Sequencing used immunoSEQ multiplex PCR; TCRdb keeps in-frame clones, though not all of them. V and J calls and clone size come straight from that table; D and trimming were deduced from the DNA. Its listing shows some 110,000 clones. The CDR3 covers 18 residues. V lost 5 bases to trimming and J lost 1 base, with 24 bases between them. Germline V gene data show CDR1 as SGHAT and CDR2 as FQNNGV.

The chain joins TRBV11-2 to TRBJ2-7; D not resolved. This TCR was recovered from a man in his thirties or forties in good health and CMV-seronegative. Input material: PBMCs. The CDR3 loop is CASSPLGRSSSISYEQYF. CDR3 DNA: TGTGCCAGCAGCCCTCTGGGCCGATCGTCCTCCATATCCTACGAGCAGTACTTC.